The 24 T cell receptor beta chains below all came from one sample that was sequenced in a study of cytotoxic CD8 clonotypes in ibrutinib-treated CLL. Sequencing used immunoSEQ multiplex PCR; TCRdb keeps in-frame clones, though not all of them. The sample holds about 130,000 clones; roughly three quarters are singletons and the top ten take around 13%. The source was PBMCs, collected after 12 months of ibrutinib treatment. The receptors derive from a human donor with chronic lymphocytic leukemia.

The chain is built from TRBV11-1 and TRBJ2-1; 7 bases fit TRBD2. This CDR3 is built from 17 residues. Germline CDR1 SGHAT, CDR2 FQDESV (reference sequence). With 4 bases clipped from V and 6 bases from J, the junction kept 15 bases outside the gene matches. The CDR3 loop is CASSSHRGGRRVNEQFF. DNA for the CDR3: TGTGCCAGCAGCTCTCACCGCGGCGGGAGAAGGGTCAATGAGCAGTTCTTC.

The V gene is TRBV5-6, the J gene TRBJ2-1; no definite D call. CDR3 length equals 12 residues. Germline loops: CDR1 SGHDT, CDR2 YYEEEE. Trimming removed 0 bases from V and 9 bases from J, with 7 bases in between. The CDR3 sequence is CASSLGDAEQFF. CDR3 nucleotides: TGTGCCAGCAGCTTGGGGGATGCTGAGCAGTTCTTC.

The chain has TRBV7-2 and TRBJ2-3; 9 nucleotides match TRBD2. The CDR3 contains 16 residues. Losses at the gene ends were 5 bases for V and 2 bases for J; bases not matched to a gene: 8. Germline V gene sequence: CDR1 SGHTA, CDR2 FQGNSA. In DNA, the CDR3 is TGTGCCAGCAGCGTTGTACTAGCGGGCCCCACAGATACGCAGTATTTT. This encodes CASSVVLAGPTDTQYF.

This chain connects TRBV28 to TRBJ2-7; tentatively, D is TRBD1 (6 bases). The CDR3 length is 12 residues. Germline CDR1 MDHEN, CDR2 SYDVKM. V was pared by 5 bases and J by 3 bases, with 8 bases between. Written as DNA, the CDR3 is TGTGCCAGCAGTCTACAGGGCTACGAGCAGTACTTC. The encoded protein is CASSLQGYEQYF.

The rearrangement joins TRBV30 to TRBJ2-7; unclear D gene. This CDR3 is 12 amino acids long. V lost 2 bases, J lost 7 bases, and 12 bases lay in between. The germline V gene encodes CDR1 GTSNPN and CDR2 SVGIG (reference sequence). CDR3 protein: CAWSSHLLEQYF. CDR3 DNA: TGTGCCTGGAGTTCCCATCTTTTAGAGCAGTACTTC.

The chain carries TRBV28 and TRBJ2-3; TRBD2 agrees at 10 bases. CDR1 is MDHEN, CDR2 SYDVKM, per germline. With V trimmed by 7 bases and J by 1 base, 14 bases remained unmatched. CDR3 length equals 18 residues. CDR3 sequence (DNA): TGTGCCAGCAACCAAGTTTTACTAGCGGGAACAGGCACAGATACGCAGTATTTT. It translates to CASNQVLLAGTGTDTQYF.

By share of the sample, this clone is medium-sized. This chain links TRBV30 with TRBJ1-1; D perhaps matches TRBD1 (6 bases). CDR1 and CDR2 from the germline V gene are GTSNPN and SVGIG (reference sequence). V was shortened by 8 bases and J by 1 base, with 14 bases between the two germline ends. CDR3 length: 13 residues. The CDR3 nucleotides are TGTGCCCAACCGGACAGATCGAACACTGAAGCTTTCTTT. This translates into CAQPDRSNTEAFF.

The chain is built from TRBV9 and TRBJ2-5; D call uncertain. Germline V gene lookup returns CDR1 SGDLS and CDR2 YYNGEE. This CDR3 has 13 residues. With 0 bases removed from V and 2 bases from J, the gap between germline ends came to 5 bases. CDR3 residues: CASSVGNQETQYF. In nucleotides, the CDR3 is TGTGCCAGCAGCGTAGGGAATCAAGAGACCCAGTACTTC.

This chain uses TRBV25-1 with TRBJ2-6; D uncertain. This CDR3 has 15 amino acids. Germline V gene data show CDR1 as MGHDK and CDR2 as SYGVNS. The ends were cut back, 6 bases at V and 1 base at J, with 10 bases in the middle. The CDR3 reads CASSNDQSGANVLTF. The CDR3 coding sequence is TGTGCCAGCAGCAACGACCAGTCTGGGGCCAACGTCCTGACTTTC.

V is TRBV4-2 and J is TRBJ2-1; a weak D match, TRBD2 (6 bases). This CDR3 is built from 13 residues. The germline gives CDR1 LGHNA, CDR2 YNFKEQ. V was trimmed by 3 bases and J by 7 bases, leaving 10 bases between them. The DNA of the CDR3 is TGTGCCAGCAGCCAGACTAGTTGGAATGAGCAGTTCTTC. Translating gives CASSQTSWNEQFF.

V gene TRBV5-1 combines with J gene TRBJ1-1, with no clear D. V was trimmed by 4 bases and J by 3 bases, leaving 13 bases between them. Germline loops: CDR1 SGHRS, CDR2 YFSETQ. CDR3 size: 14 residues. The CDR3 sequence: CASSTVPGYTEAFF. The CDR3 region has the DNA TGCGCCAGCAGCACAGTGCCCGGCTACACTGAAGCTTTCTTT. Filled out from reference TRBV5-1 and TRBJ1-1, the complete variable domain reads KAGVTQTPRYLIKTRGQQVTLSCSPISGHRSVSWYQQTPGQGLQFLFEYFSETQRNKGNFPGRFSGRQFSNSRSEMNVSTLELGDSALYLCASSTVPGYTEAFFGQGTRLTVV.

This chain uses TRBV5-1 with TRBJ2-7; 9 bases match TRBD1. With V trimmed by 4 bases and J by 2 bases, 10 bases remained unmatched. This CDR3 region has 16 residues. Germline assignment: CDR1 SGHRS and CDR2 YFSETQ. The CDR3 DNA sequence: TGCGCCAGCAGCAGAGGCTACAGGGGGCCCGCCTACGAGCAGTACTTC. This gives the protein CASSRGYRGPAYEQYF.

The chain is built from TRBV5-4 and TRBJ2-7; 10 bases are shared with TRBD2. V was clipped by 4 bases and J by 4 bases; unmatched bases: 8. The germline CDR1 and CDR2 sequences are SGHNT and YYREEE (reference sequence). This CDR3 region has 15 residues. The CDR3 loop reads CASSRPGLAQYEQYF. For the CDR3, the DNA is TGTGCCAGCAGCCGTCCGGGACTAGCGCAGTACGAGCAGTACTTC.

The table lists this clone with a few counts. This rearrangement joins TRBV19 to TRBJ2-7; 7 bases are shared with TRBD1. This CDR3 spans 13 amino acids. Looked up from germline, CDR1 is LNHDA and CDR2 is SQIVND (reference sequence). J was trimmed by 5 bases and V by 6 bases; bases with no gene match: 7. In nucleotides, the CDR3 is TGTGCCAGTAGCAGGGACAGTGTCGACGAGCAGTACTTC. It specifies CASSRDSVDEQYF.

A few counts support this clone. The chain links TRBV6-4 to TRBJ2-1, with 14 bases that match TRBD2. The CDR3 has 16 residues. The germline V gene encodes CDR1 MRHNA and CDR2 SNTAGT. Germline trimming cut 7 bases from V and 5 bases from J; bases unmatched to any gene: 7. The CDR3 is CASKLGTSGSHNEQFF. The CDR3 nucleotides read TGTGCCAGCAAGCTCGGGACTAGCGGGAGCCACAATGAGCAGTTCTTC.

The gene calls are TRBV10-3 and TRBJ1-2, with no clear D. Trimming removed 3 bases at V and 0 bases at J, with 5 bases between. This CDR3 is 13 amino acids long. CDR1 is ENHRY, CDR2 SYGVKD, per germline. This CDR3 reads CAISDTTNYGYTF. The CDR3 nucleotides are TGTGCCATCAGTGATACAACTAACTATGGCTACACCTTC.

This chain joins TRBV27 and TRBJ2-1, with D possibly TRBD1 on 6 matching bases. V was shortened by 6 bases and J by 2 bases, with 17 bases between the two germline ends. The CDR3 covers 16 residues. The germline V gene encodes CDR1 MNHEY and CDR2 SMNVEV (reference sequence). The CDR3 DNA reads as TGTGCCAGCAGACCCCTCCAACAGGGTACCTACAATGAGCAGTTCTTC. Amino acids: CASRPLQQGTYNEQFF.

The chain joins TRBV2 to TRBJ2-7, with D perhaps TRBD1 (6 bases). This CDR3 contains 13 residues. Between the trimmed V and J ends, which lost 5 bases and 5 bases, there was a span of 13 bases. Per the germline V gene, CDR1 is SNHLY and CDR2 is FYNNEI. The CDR3 loop is CASSKGVVNEQYF. CDR3 bases: TGTGCCAGCAGTAAGGGGGTAGTCAACGAGCAGTACTTC.

The genes are TRBV6-1 and TRBJ2-2; possible D gene TRBD2, 5 bases. The V gene lost 7 bases and the J gene lost 7 bases, with 13 bases spanning the gap. Germline values: CDR1 MNHNS, CDR2 SASEGT. There are 13 residues in the CDR3. The DNA for the CDR3 is TGTGCCAGCATTAAAGACGGGAACGGGGAGCTGTTTTTT. Its translation is CASIKDGNGELFF.

The rearrangement uses TRBV25-1 and TRBJ2-1; possible D gene TRBD2, 5 bases. V was shortened by 3 bases and J by 0 bases, with 9 bases between the two germline ends. CDR3 length equals 15 residues. Germline CDR1 is MGHDK and CDR2 is SYGVNS. The CDR3 reads CASSDVGSSYNEQFF. CDR3 DNA sequence: TGTGCCAGCAGTGATGTAGGGAGCTCCTACAATGAGCAGTTCTTC.

The chain has TRBV11-2 and TRBJ2-1; D is uncertain. Looked up from germline, CDR1 is SGHAT and CDR2 is FQNNGV. The CDR3 totals 14 residues. V dropped 1 base and J dropped 4 bases, with 8 bases sitting between them. The CDR3, as DNA: TGTGCCAGCAGCTTAGTCTCAGCTTACAATGAGCAGTTCTTC. This translates into CASSLVSAYNEQFF.

This chain connects TRBV15 to TRBJ2-1, with 9 positions matching TRBD1. The CDR3 is 17 residues long. Germline V lookup: CDR1 LNHNV, CDR2 YYDKDF (reference sequence). The V gene end was trimmed by 1 base and the J gene end by 2 bases; junction bases not matched to a gene: 6. CDR3 sequence (DNA): TGTGCCACCAGCAGAGCTTCCGGGACAGGGACCTACAATGAGCAGTTCTTC. Its protein is CATSRASGTGTYNEQFF.

This clone was observed a single time. The chain carries TRBV29-1 and TRBJ2-7; D gene unclear. The germline V gene has CDR1 SQVTM and CDR2 ANQGSEA. V lost 6 bases to trimming and J lost 4 bases, with 13 bases between them. CDR3 size: 12 residues. The CDR3 here is CSVLGWGYEQYF. In DNA form, the CDR3 reads TGCAGCGTCTTAGGGTGGGGTTACGAGCAGTACTTC.

The chain combines TRBV7-9 with TRBJ1-2; no reliable D call. CDR1 and CDR2 from the germline V gene are SEHNR and FQNEAQ (reference sequence). V shed 1 base and J shed 0 bases, with 6 bases lying between them. The CDR3 sequence is 14 residues long. DNA of the CDR3: TGTGCCAGCAGCTTAGGCGGAACTAACTATGGCTACACCTTC. The encoded protein is CASSLGGTNYGYTF.